The text below deals with one T cell receptor (beta chain). Enrollees, about 18 to 89 years old, lived in 24 US areas. Donors of Cohort 3 who recovered were those that had two negative PCRs, clearance, or symptom resolution. These data originate in a study of blood T cell repertoires in COVID-19. Study processing details: Amplification of reference gene primers was used by the study to estimate nucleated cell counts. Method: immunoSEQ multiplex PCR; TCRdb's copy keeps in-frame clones and lacks some. The V and J calls and clone size were taken over from that table, and D and trimming were inferred from the DNA. The sample has 250,000 to 300,000 clones; 86% are singletons. This CDR3 spans 13 amino acids. The V gene's germline CDR1 is SQVTM and CDR2 ANQGSEA. V was shortened by 7 bases and J by 5 bases, with 17 bases between the two germline ends.

This chain links TRBV29-1 with TRBJ1-1; D might be TRBD1 (6 bases). The specimen was PBMCs or T cells enriched from blood (not recorded which). This clonotype originated in a man aged 18 to 35 who had recovered from COVID-19. This chain's CDR3 is CSAAGQRRTEAFF. The CDR3 region has the DNA TGCAGCGCCGCAGGACAGCGGAGGACTGAAGCTTTCTTT.